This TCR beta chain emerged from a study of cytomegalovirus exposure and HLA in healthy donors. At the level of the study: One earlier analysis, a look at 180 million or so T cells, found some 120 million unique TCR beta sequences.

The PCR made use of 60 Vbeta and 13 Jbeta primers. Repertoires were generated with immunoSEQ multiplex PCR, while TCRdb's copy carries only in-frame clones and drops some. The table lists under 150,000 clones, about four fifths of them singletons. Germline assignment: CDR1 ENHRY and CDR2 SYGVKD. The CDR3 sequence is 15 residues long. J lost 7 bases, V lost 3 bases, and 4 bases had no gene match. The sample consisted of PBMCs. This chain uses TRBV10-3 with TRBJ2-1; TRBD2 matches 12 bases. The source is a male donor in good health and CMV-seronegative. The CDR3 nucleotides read TGTGCCATCAGTGATCTAGCGGGAGGGCCGAATGAGCAGTTCTTC. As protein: CAISDLAGGPNEQFF.